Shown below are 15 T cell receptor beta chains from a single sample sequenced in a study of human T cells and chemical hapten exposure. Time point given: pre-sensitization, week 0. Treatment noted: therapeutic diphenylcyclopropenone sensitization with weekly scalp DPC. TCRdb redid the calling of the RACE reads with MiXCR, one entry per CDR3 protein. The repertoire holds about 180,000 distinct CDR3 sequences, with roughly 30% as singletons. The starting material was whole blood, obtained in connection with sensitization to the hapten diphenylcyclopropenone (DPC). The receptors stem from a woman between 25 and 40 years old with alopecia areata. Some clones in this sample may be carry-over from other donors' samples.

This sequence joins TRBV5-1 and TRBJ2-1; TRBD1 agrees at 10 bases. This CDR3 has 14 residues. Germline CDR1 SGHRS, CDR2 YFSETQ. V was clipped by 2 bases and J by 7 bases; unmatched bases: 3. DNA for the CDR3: TGCGCCAGCAGCTTAGGACAGGGGGGGAATGAGCAGTTCTTC. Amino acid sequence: CASSLGQGGNEQFF.

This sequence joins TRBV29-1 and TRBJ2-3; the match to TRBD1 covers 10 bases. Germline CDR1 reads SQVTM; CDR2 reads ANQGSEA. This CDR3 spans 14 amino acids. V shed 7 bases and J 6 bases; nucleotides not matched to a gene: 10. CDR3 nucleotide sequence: TGCAGCGCAACGGGGACAGGGGTTGCGGATACGCAGTATTTT. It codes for CSATGTGVADTQYF.

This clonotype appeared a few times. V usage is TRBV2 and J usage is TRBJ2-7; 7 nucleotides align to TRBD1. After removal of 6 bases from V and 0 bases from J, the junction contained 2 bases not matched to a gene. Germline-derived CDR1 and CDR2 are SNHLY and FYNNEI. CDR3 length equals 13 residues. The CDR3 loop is CASRGDSSYEQYF. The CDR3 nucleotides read TGTGCCAGCAGAGGGGACAGCTCCTACGAGCAGTACTTC.

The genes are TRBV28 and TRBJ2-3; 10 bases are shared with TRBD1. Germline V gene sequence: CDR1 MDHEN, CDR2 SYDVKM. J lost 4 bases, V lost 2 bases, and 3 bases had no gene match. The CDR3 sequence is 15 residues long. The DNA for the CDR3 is TGTGCCAGCAGTTTAGGGACAGGGGCGGCAGATACGCAGTATTTT. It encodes CASSLGTGAADTQYF.

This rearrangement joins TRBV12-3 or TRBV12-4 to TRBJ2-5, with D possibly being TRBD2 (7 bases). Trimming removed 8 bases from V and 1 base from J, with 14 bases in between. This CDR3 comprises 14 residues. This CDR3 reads CASRWGGGQETQYF. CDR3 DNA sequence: TGTGCCAGCCGTTGGGGGGGCGGCCAAGAGACCCAGTACTTC.

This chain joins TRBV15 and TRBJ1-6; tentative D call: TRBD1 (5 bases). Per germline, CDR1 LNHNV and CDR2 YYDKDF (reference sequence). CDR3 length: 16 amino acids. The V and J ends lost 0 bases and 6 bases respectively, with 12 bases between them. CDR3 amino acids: CATSRDGGWGNSPLHF. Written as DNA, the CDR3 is TGTGCCACCAGCAGAGATGGGGGTTGGGGTAATTCACCCCTCCACTTT.

The CDR3 DNA reads as TGCAGCGTTAGGGCACAGGGGGCGCGGAACACTGAAGCTTTCTTT. It encodes CSVRAQGARNTEAFF. The V call is TRBV29-1, the J call TRBJ1-1, with TRBD1 matching over 9 bases. This CDR3 contains 15 residues. V trimming: 5 bases; J trimming: 1 base; junction bases outside the gene matches: 8. CDR1 is SQVTM, CDR2 ANQGSEA, per germline.

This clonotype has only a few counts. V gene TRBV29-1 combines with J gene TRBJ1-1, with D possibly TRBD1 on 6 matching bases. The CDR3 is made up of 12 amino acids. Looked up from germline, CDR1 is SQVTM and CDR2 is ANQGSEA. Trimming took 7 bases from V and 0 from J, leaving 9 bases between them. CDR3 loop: CSAWTVNTEAFF. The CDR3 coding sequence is TGCAGCGCCTGGACAGTGAACACTGAAGCTTTCTTT.

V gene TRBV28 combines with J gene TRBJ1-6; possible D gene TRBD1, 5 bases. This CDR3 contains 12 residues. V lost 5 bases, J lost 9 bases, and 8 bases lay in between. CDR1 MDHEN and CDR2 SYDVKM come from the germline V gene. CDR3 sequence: CASSTRVSPLHF. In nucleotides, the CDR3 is TGTGCCAGCAGTACCAGGGTTTCACCCCTCCACTTT. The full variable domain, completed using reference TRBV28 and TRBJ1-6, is DVKVTQSSRYLVKRTGEKVFLECVQDMDHENMFWYRQDPGLGLRLIYFSYDVKMKEKGDIPEGYSVSREKKERFSLILESASTNQTSMYLCASSTRVSPLHFGNGTRLTVT.

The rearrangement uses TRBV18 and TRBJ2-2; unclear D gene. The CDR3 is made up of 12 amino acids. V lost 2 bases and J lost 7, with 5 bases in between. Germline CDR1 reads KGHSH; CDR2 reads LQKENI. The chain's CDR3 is CASSPANGELFF. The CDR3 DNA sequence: TGTGCCAGCTCACCAGCCAACGGGGAGCTGTTTTTT.

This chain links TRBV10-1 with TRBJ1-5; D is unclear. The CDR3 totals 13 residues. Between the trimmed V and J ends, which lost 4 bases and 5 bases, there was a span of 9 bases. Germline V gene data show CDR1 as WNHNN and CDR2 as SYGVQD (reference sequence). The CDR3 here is CASSVRADQPQHF. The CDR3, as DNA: TGCGCCAGCAGTGTACGGGCGGATCAGCCCCAGCATTTT.

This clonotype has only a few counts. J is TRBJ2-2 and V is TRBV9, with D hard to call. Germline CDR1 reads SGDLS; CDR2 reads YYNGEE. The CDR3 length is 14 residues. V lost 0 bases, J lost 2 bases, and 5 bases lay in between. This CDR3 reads CASSVAANTGELFF. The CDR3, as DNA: TGTGCCAGCAGCGTAGCCGCAAACACCGGGGAGCTGTTTTTT.

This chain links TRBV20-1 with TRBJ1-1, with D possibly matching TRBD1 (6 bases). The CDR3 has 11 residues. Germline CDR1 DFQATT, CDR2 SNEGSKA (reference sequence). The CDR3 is CRAHRAAGAFF. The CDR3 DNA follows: TGCAGGGCTCACAGGGCGGCGGGAGCTTTCTTT.

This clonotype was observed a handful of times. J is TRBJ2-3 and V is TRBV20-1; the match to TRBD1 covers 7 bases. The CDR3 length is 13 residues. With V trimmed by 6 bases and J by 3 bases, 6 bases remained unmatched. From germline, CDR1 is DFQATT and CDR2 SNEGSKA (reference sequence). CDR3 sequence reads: CSAKYRGTDTQYF. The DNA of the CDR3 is TGCAGTGCAAAATACAGGGGAACAGATACGCAGTATTTT.

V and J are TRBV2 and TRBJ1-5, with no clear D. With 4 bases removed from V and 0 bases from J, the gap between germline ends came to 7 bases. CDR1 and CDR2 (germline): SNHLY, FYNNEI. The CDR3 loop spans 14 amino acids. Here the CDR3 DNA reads TGTGCCAGCAGTGGACCGGATAGCAATCAGCCCCAGCATTTT. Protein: CASSGPDSNQPQHF.